This TCR beta chain was sequenced during a study of blood T cell repertoires in COVID-19 (TCRdb year 2020). Study-wide context: Collaborator samples came from the United States, Italy and Spain and covered acute and convalescent phases of COVID-19. The material from the prospective study consisted of cDNA or gDNA derived from T cells, B-cell-depleted T cells, or PBMCs. The dataset comprised deeply sampled blood TCRbeta repertoires from subjects exposed to, actively infected with, or recovered from COVID-19. The repertoires were released in a freely available public database intended as a resource for research on the immune response to SARS-CoV-2. The samples were drawn from the first 160 participants of the ongoing ImmuneRACE study and from 1,254 subjects provided by 6 global collaborators. Sample metadata almost always included a de-identified subject ID, COVID-19 status, age in years and sex. Where available, HLA class I and class II types were taken from metadata supplied by the sample provider and were not determined by assay-based typing. The investigation overall reported the following: The amount of clinical and demographic metadata varied by source and participant and was provided uncurated.

The germline V gene provides CDR1 MNHEY and CDR2 SVGAGI. The CDR3 sequence holds 14 residues, the cysteine and phenylalanine included. CDR3 DNA is the only sequence kept; it has 42 bases, read in frame from the first base. V loses 6 bases, J loses 0 bases, and the germline ends lie 9 bases apart. Each collaborating institution followed its own protocols to collect whole blood in K2EDTA tubes. Collaborator samples were shipped for TCRbeta analysis as frozen whole blood, isolated PBMCs, or DNA extracted from either sample type. TCRbeta CDR3 regions were amplified from genomic DNA by means of the immunoSEQ Assay, a bias-controlled multiplex PCR. In the paper's pipeline: Within the assay, amplification of reference gene primers was used to estimate how many nucleated cells each sample contained. To quantify the absolute abundance of each unique TCRbeta CDR3 rearrangement, sequence reads were collapsed and filtered. Productive Simpson clonality was computed per sample as the square root of Simpson's diversity index over productive rearrangements. TCRdb mirrors the immuneACCESS table, restricted to in-frame sequences. Some clones are absent from its copies; in checked studies, under half trace to an unresolved V gene, and the reason for the others is unknown. The V and J calls and the clone size are those of that table, but D and trimming were determined from the DNA. The sample has approximately 26,000 clones on record, 85% to 90% of them singletons. The biggest ten clones account for about 51% of the sample.

A word on this clone: Its antigen is unknown. No much larger clonotype is one base removed from it; base qualities were not supplied.

This TCR was sampled from a human donor with acute or convalescent COVID-19. The donor label of this sample is uncertain. The sample consisted of peripheral blood. The V and J segments used are TRBV6-5 and TRBJ1-5; a tentative D call is TRBD1 (6 bases match). Here is the DNA: TGTGCCAGCAGGAGGGACAATAGCAATCAGCCCCAGCATTTT. It translates as CASRRDNSNQPQHF.